This T cell receptor (beta chain) appears in the sequencing data of a study of Graves' ophthalmopathy and Graves' hyperthyroidism. Study conclusions and caveats: As the model predicted ophthalmopathy progression, it achieved a sensitivity of 55% to 71% and a specificity of more than 72%. In blood appeared most of the expanded thyroid clonotypes whose frequency exceeded 0.001. Ophthalmopathy and stable hyperthyroidism were discriminated by a 13-signature model, with over 85% sensitivity and 70% to 84% specificity.

Germline CDR1 is DFQATT and CDR2 is SNEGSKA (reference sequence). The CDR3 runs to 13 residues. Scientists amplified the TCR beta CDR3 regions from RNA transcripts. Second-round multiplex PCR followed a first-round RT-PCR using HTBI primers. Each CDR3 protein gets one entry after TCRdb re-called the multiplex PCR reads with MiXCR. The table includes over a million distinct CDR3 sequences, roughly 35% detected once. Excluded were patients with other autoimmune diseases, uncontrolled infections, pregnancy or lactation. Comment on this clonotype: As yet, its antigen is unknown. Relative to the germline gene, one junction end is altered; a read error may explain this.

This TCR was sampled from an adult man with Graves' hyperthyroidism. The chain carries TRBV20-1 and TRBJ2-5; a possible D gene is TRBD1 (5 bases). Sequenced material: peripheral blood or thyroid tissue (not recorded which). CDR3 residues: CSARDPLVQGLRF. The DNA of the CDR3 is TGCAGTGCTAGAGATCCCCTGGTTCAGGGCTTACGCTTC.